This is a list of T cell receptor beta chains from one sample in a study of PD-L1 blockade in urothelial cancer. Profiled with immunoSEQ multiplex PCR; TCRdb holds only in-frame clones, not every one. The sample has 100,000 to 150,000 clones; about 83% are singletons. This sample comprised PBMCs, obtained around atezolizumab (anti-PD-L1) treatment. The receptors shown here come from a man aged 45-65 years with urothelial cancer. Both conserved end residues are trimmed from each CDR3. Not all rows give a size; the values are once, few, many and, for expanded clones, a class.

clone_size	v_call	cdr3_aa
-	TRBV19	ASSIRDSHGELF
-	TRBV7-9	ASSFGRGYT
-	TRBV19	ASITDSSRTEAF
-	TRBV9	ASSADWDRELGGANVLT
-	TRBV5-1	ASSLGGRQYTEAF
once	TRBV5-1	ASSSGTSGDQETQY
-	TRBV7-2	ASSSGQGTYNEQF
-	TRBV7-8	ASSLRTVNTEAF
once	TRBV28	ASSLLGLAGVAGEQY
-	TRBV19	ASSLPSSPMNTEAF
-	TRBV6-1	ASSWTSGDTDTQY
-	TRBV6-1	ASSEGLAGGPPF
-	TRBV6-1	ASSEGWIAGGHRETQY
-	TRBV6-1	ASGTGGSQPQH
-	TRBV5-1	ASSLGGAKNYGYT
-	TRBV6-5	ASSYAGTREKLF
-	TRBV2	ASRLAGGGNIQY
-	TRBV18	ASTSVAYSGANVLT
-	TRBV5-1	ASSLAWGGIEQF
-	TRBV7-2	ASSPGQGSQPQH